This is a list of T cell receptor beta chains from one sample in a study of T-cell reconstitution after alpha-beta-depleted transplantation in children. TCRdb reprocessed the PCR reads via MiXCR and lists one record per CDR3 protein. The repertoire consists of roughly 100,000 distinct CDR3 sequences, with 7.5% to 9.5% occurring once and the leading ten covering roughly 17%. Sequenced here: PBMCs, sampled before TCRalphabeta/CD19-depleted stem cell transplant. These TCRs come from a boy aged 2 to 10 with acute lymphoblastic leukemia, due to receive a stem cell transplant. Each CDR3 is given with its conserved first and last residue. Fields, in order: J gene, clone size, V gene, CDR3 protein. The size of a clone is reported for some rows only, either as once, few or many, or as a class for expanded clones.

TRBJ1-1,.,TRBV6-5,CASSYLIQGTMNTEAFF
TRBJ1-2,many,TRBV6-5,CASSGTGGYGYTF
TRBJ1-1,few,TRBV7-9,CASSLESGGTEAFF
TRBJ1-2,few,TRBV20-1,CSANLLPREADNYGYTF
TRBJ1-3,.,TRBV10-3,CAISEYGSSGNTIYF
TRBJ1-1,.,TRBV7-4,CASSSEGQGSNTEAFF
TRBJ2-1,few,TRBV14,CASSPSGGARPYNEQFF
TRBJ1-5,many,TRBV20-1,CSARETGEQPQHF
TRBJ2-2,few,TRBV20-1,CSARQLAGGDTGDLFF
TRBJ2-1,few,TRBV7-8,CASSPRTSGGLYNEQFF
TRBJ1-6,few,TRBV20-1,CSARTGGENNNSPLHF
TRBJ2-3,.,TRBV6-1,CASSGSGGAPDTQYF
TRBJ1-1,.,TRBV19,CASSIGLGTEAFF
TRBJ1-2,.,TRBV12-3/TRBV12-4,CASSSGQGARGYTF
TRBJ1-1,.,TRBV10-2,CASSVRTPGTEAFF
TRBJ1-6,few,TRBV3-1,CASSPPGQGGRSPLHF
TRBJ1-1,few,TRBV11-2,CASSLVGRGTMNTEAFF
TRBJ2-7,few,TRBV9,CASSPRDYFSYEQYF
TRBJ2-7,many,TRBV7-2,CASSFSGGAYEQYF
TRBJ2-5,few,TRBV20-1,CSASAETQYF
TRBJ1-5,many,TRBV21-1,CASRSTGQGASNQPQHF
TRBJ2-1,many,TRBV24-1,CATSDLAGDEQFF
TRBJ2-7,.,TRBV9,CASSPSPGLAGGPNWVSEQYF
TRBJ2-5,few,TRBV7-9,CASSLAGIETQYF
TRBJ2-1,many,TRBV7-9,CASSLGLADNEQFF
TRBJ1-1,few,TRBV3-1,CASSTGGVTEAFF
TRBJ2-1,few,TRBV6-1,CASSRGTSGGFTEQFF